The source of this TCR beta chain is a study of cytomegalovirus exposure and HLA in healthy donors. General observations from the study: On later analysis, the bulk of CMV-associated TCR beta chains appeared to be HLA-restricted. When a later analysis was performed, an Asian-associated ancestry cluster reportedly had fewer N-insertions than the approximately 600-donor mean.

With regard to this clone: Its antigen is currently unknown.

13 Jbeta primers and 60 Vbeta primers were used for the PCR. Repertoires were generated with immunoSEQ multiplex PCR, while TCRdb's copy carries only in-frame clones and drops some. The data hold roughly 160,000 clones, with 80% observed a single time. Unmatched junction bases numbered 14, after V lost 8 bases and J lost 5 bases. The CDR3 length is 15 residues. CDR1 is KGHSH and CDR2 is LQKENI in the germline V gene. Sequenced material: PBMCs. The chain recombines TRBV18 with TRBJ1-1; 7 bases map to TRBD1. This clonotype originated in a man under 40 in good health and CMV-seronegative. CDR3 DNA sequence: TGTGCCAGCACACGGGACAGCGATAAGTGGACTGAAGCTTTCTTT. It yields the protein CASTRDSDKWTEAFF.